The 24 T cell receptor beta chains reported below all come from one sample, sequenced in a study of blood T cell repertoires in COVID-19. Repertoires were generated with immunoSEQ multiplex PCR, while TCRdb's copy carries only in-frame clones and drops some. In the table there are about 210,000 clones, roughly 80% of which are singletons. What was sequenced was peripheral blood. The receptors were gathered from a woman of 80 years or more with COVID-19, enrolled during active disease.

The chain is built from TRBV28 and TRBJ1-4; D uncertain. The V gene's germline CDR1 is MDHEN and CDR2 SYDVKM. The CDR3 contains 14 residues. Trimming shortened V by 2 bases and J by 7 bases, and 11 bases separated the two germline ends. CDR3 residues: CASSLAGRSEKLFF. The CDR3 bases are TGTGCCAGCAGTTTAGCTGGGCGTAGTGAAAAACTGTTTTTT.

This clone was seen a single time. The chain joins TRBV5-8 to TRBJ1-2, with a tentative D call TRBD1 (5 bases). Trimming removed 7 bases from V and 5 bases from J, with 24 bases in between. There are 16 residues in the CDR3. CDR1 SGHTS and CDR2 YDEGEE come from the germline V gene. This CDR3 reads CASLPFSTARTYGYTF. For the CDR3, the DNA is TGTGCCAGCCTACCCTTTTCGACAGCCCGAACTTATGGCTACACCTTC.

The DNA of the CDR3 is TGTGCCAGCAGCCCGTCCCCGCAGATGAACACTGAAGCTTTCTTT. Amino acids: CASSPSPQMNTEAFF. The chain employs TRBV5-6 and TRBJ1-1; no firm D call. The CDR3 consists of 15 residues. The V and J ends lost 4 bases and 0 bases respectively, with 13 bases between them. Looked up from germline, CDR1 is SGHDT and CDR2 is YYEEEE.

The CDR3 loop is CASSSRGTIYF. CDR3 DNA: TGTGCCAGCAGCAGTAGGGGCACCATATATTTT. The genes are TRBV2 and TRBJ1-3, with TRBD1 as a possible D gene (5 bases). Trimming left V 6 bases short and J 9 bases short, with 9 bases between. Germline V lookup: CDR1 SNHLY, CDR2 FYNNEI. This CDR3 contains 11 residues.

The chain has TRBV6-5 and TRBJ1-2, with 12 bases that match TRBD1. The CDR3 consists of 15 residues. Germline V gene data show CDR1 as MNHEY and CDR2 as SVGAGI. After removal of 5 bases from V and 5 bases from J, the junction contained 6 bases not matched to a gene. CDR3: CASSTGTGGGYGYTF. The DNA for the CDR3 is TGTGCCAGCAGTACCGGGACAGGGGGCGGGTATGGCTACACCTTC.

The gene calls are TRBV3-1 (or the pseudogene TRBV3-2) and TRBJ2-7; 9 positions agree with TRBD2. V trimming: 1 base; J trimming: 1 base; junction bases outside the gene matches: 5. Per the germline V gene, CDR1 is LGHDT and CDR2 is YNNKEL (reference sequence). This CDR3 region has 16 residues. CDR3 coding DNA: TGTGCCAGCAGCCAAGGGCCAGCGGGAGGTTCCTACGAGCAGTACTTC. Protein: CASSQGPAGGSYEQYF.

The rearrangement links TRBV7-9 to TRBJ2-7, with 9 positions matching TRBD1. The CDR3 spans 16 residues. Per germline, CDR1 SEHNR and CDR2 FQNEAQ (reference sequence). The ends lost 1 base at V and 0 bases at J; junction bases unmatched: 4. The CDR3 bases are TGTGCCAGCAGCTTAGAGCCGGGACAGGGCTCCTACGAGCAGTACTTC. Translation gives CASSLEPGQGSYEQYF.

V usage is TRBV23-1 and J usage is TRBJ1-2, with D perhaps matching TRBD1 (6 bases). TRBV23-1 is noted as an ORF with a role that remains uncertain. This CDR3 is 15 amino acids long. Trimming stripped 4 bases from V and 8 bases from J, with 20 bases between. CDR3 DNA sequence: TGCGCCAGCAGTCCCACCCCCTCGACAGGTTCCGGCTACACCTTC. Its translation is CASSPTPSTGSGYTF.

The V call is TRBV5-6, the J call TRBJ2-5, with TRBD1 matching 10 bases. The germline gives CDR1 SGHDT, CDR2 YYEEEE. The CDR3 consists of 15 residues. V trimming: 1 base; J trimming: 1 base; junction bases outside the gene matches: 1. This CDR3 reads CASSLRTGGQETQYF. The CDR3 DNA sequence: TGTGCCAGCAGCTTGCGGACAGGGGGCCAAGAGACCCAGTACTTC.

The chain combines TRBV9 with TRBJ2-2, with no clear D. This CDR3 contains 17 residues. Germline values: CDR1 SGDLS, CDR2 YYNGEE. V lost 0 bases to trimming and J lost 0 bases, with 12 bases between them. The CDR3 coding sequence is TGTGCCAGCAGCGTAGAGAGTATATTCGCGAACACCGGGGAGCTGTTTTTT. This codes for CASSVESIFANTGELFF. Complete variable domain (other parts from reference TRBV9 and TRBJ2-2): DSGVTQTPKHLITATGQRVTLRCSPRSGDLSVYWYQQSLDQGLQFLIQYYNGEERAKGNILERFSAQQFPDLHSELNLSSLELGDSALYFCASSVESIFANTGELFFGEGSRLTVL.

The chain combines TRBV11-2 with TRBJ1-2, with 7 positions matching TRBD1. The CDR3 length is 14 residues. Germline lookup yields CDR1 SGHAT and CDR2 FQNNGV. With V trimmed by 5 bases and J by 3 bases, 6 bases remained unmatched. CDR3 amino acids: CASSVQQGHYGYTF. For the CDR3, the DNA is TGTGCCAGCAGCGTCCAACAGGGGCACTATGGCTACACCTTC.

The rearrangement joins TRBV5-1 to TRBJ2-2; TRBD1 might be the D (5 bases). V was shortened by 5 bases and J by 2 bases, with 10 bases between the two germline ends. Germline CDR1 and CDR2: SGHRS and YFSETQ. This CDR3 has 14 residues. CDR3 coding DNA: TGCGCCAGCAGAGGGGTAGATAACACCGGGGAGCTGTTTTTT. This translates into CASRGVDNTGELFF.

This rearrangement joins TRBV6-5 to TRBJ1-3; weak D call: TRBD1 (6 bases). This CDR3 is 14 amino acids long. Trimming left V 7 bases short and J 9 bases short, with 19 bases between. The germline V gene has CDR1 MNHEY and CDR2 SVGAGI. The CDR3 sequence is CASTEKGGEGTIYF. CDR3 sequence (DNA): TGTGCCAGCACCGAAAAGGGGGGGGAAGGCACCATATATTTT.

This sequence joins TRBV7-9 and TRBJ1-5; D is uncertain. CDR1 is SEHNR and CDR2 is FQNEAQ in the germline V gene (reference sequence). V dropped 5 bases and J dropped 3 bases, with 14 bases sitting between them. The CDR3 runs to 15 residues. The CDR3 DNA is TGTGCCAGCAGCCCCCTGTCCGGGGACAATCAGCCCCAGCATTTT. Protein sequence: CASSPLSGDNQPQHF.

The V and J genes are TRBV19 and TRBJ1-2, with TRBD1 matching over 8 bases. Germline CDR1 and CDR2: LNHDA and SQIVND (reference sequence). CDR3 size: 12 residues. With V trimmed by 5 bases and J by 10 bases, 6 bases remained unmatched. The CDR3 DNA reads as TGTGCCAGTAGTCAGGGGGCAAGGGACTACACCTTC. Amino acid sequence: CASSQGARDYTF.

J is TRBJ2-7 and V is TRBV2; perhaps TRBD1 as D (6 bases). CDR1 and CDR2 (germline): SNHLY, FYNNEI. V lost 3 bases and J 4 bases, leaving 13 bases between the germline ends. The CDR3 has 14 amino acids. The CDR3: CASSEQGTGYEQYF. The CDR3 DNA reads TGTGCCAGCAGTGAGCAGGGGACGGGGTACGAGCAGTACTTC.

This chain connects TRBV28 to TRBJ1-4; D gene uncertain. CDR3 length: 16 residues. Germline CDR1 is MDHEN and CDR2 is SYDVKM. V shed 11 bases and J shed 5 bases, with 24 bases lying between them. CDR3 bases: TGTGCCGCCTCGGGGTCGAGCCTGGGTATAAATGAAAAACTGTTTTTT. It specifies CAASGSSLGINEKLFF.

This chain links TRBV18 with TRBJ2-2, with TRBD1 matching over 9 bases. The CDR3 spans 16 residues. The trim removed 3 bases at V and 3 bases at J, leaving 5 bases unmatched. CDR1 is KGHSH, CDR2 LQKENI, per germline. The CDR3 is CASSPWGQGDTGELFF. DNA for the CDR3: TGTGCCAGCTCACCGTGGGGACAGGGAGACACCGGGGAGCTGTTTTTT.

Details on this clone: Compared with germline, one end of the junction differs, possibly owing to a read error. This rearrangement joins TRBV7-7 to TRBJ2-7; D call uncertain. The CDR3 is 13 amino acids. CDR1 SSHAT and CDR2 FNYEAQ come from the germline V gene (reference sequence). The CDR3 sequence: CASSPRLSYEQYF. DNA for the CDR3: TGTGCTAGCAGCCCCCGTTTGAGTTACGAGCAGTACTTC.

The gene calls are TRBV18 and TRBJ2-5; D is perhaps TRBD1 (6 bases). V was clipped by 5 bases and J by 0 bases, with 16 bases between them. CDR3 length: 16 residues. Germline lookup yields CDR1 KGHSH and CDR2 LQKENI. The CDR3 DNA reads TGTGCCAGCTCAACGAGCCAGGGGCTGGACCAAGAGACCCAGTACTTC. Translated: CASSTSQGLDQETQYF.

CDR3 bases: TGTGCCAGCAGCTTAGGGCGGGGGGGTACTGAAGCTTTCTTT. It yields the protein CASSLGRGGTEAFF. The chain employs TRBV11-2 and TRBJ1-1; possible D gene TRBD1, 5 bases. V shed 1 base and J shed 5 bases, with 11 bases lying between them. Germline V gives CDR1 SGHAT, CDR2 FQNNGV. The CDR3 contains 14 residues.

The chain couples TRBV29-1 to TRBJ1-2, with TRBD1 matching over 8 bases. CDR3 length: 13 residues. Per the germline V gene, CDR1 is SQVTM and CDR2 is ANQGSEA. V shed 5 bases and J 8 bases; nucleotides not matched to a gene: 10. The CDR3 protein is CSVYGQGAWGYTF. CDR3 coding DNA: TGCAGCGTTTATGGGCAGGGGGCTTGGGGCTACACCTTC.

J is TRBJ1-4 and V is TRBV6-1, with D possibly being TRBD1 (6 bases). With 3 bases removed from V and 6 bases from J, the gap between germline ends came to 11 bases. Looked up from germline, CDR1 is MNHNS and CDR2 is SASEGT. The CDR3 is 14 residues long. The CDR3 nucleotides are TGTGCCAGCAGTGACAGATACAGGGATGAAAAACTGTTTTTT. Protein sequence: CASSDRYRDEKLFF.

The chain combines TRBV27 with TRBJ2-1; 8 nucleotides agree with TRBD2. The V segment lost 7 bases and the J segment 0 bases; nucleotides outside the gene matches: 11. This CDR3 has 17 amino acids. The germline CDR1 and CDR2 sequences are MNHEY and SMNVEV (reference sequence). As DNA, the CDR3 is TGTGCCAGCATTCCACGACTAGCGTCGAGCTCCTACAATGAGCAGTTCTTC. Translation gives CASIPRLASSSYNEQFF.